Below, one T cell receptor beta chain is given with its context. The sample comes from a study of blood T cell repertoires in COVID-19. Overall study context: The analysed material was cDNA or gDNA that came from T cells, B-cell-depleted T cells, or PBMCs.

This table comes from immunoSEQ multiplex PCR, and its TCRdb copy is limited to in-frame clones, with some not included. The data show over 80,000 clones, 70% to 90% seen once. The clonotype comes from a man aged 50 to 60 with acute or convalescent COVID-19. Sequenced sample: peripheral blood.

The CDR3 region has the DNA TGTGCCAGCAGCTTACGACTAGCGGGGGGCCCCACGAATGAGCAGTTCTTC. Its translation is CASSLRLAGGPTNEQFF. The chain couples TRBV7-8 to TRBJ2-1; TRBD2 matches at 13 bases. The V segment lost 2 bases and the J segment 7 bases; nucleotides outside the gene matches: 8. Germline V gene sequence: CDR1 SGHVS, CDR2 FQNEAQ. The length of the CDR3 is 17 residues.